This passage covers 5 T cell receptor beta chains from one sample sequenced in a study of identical twins. TCRdb analysed the 5' RACE reads with MiXCR anew, one entry per CDR3 protein. The table lists around 250,000 distinct CDR3 sequences, about 12% of them singletons. These sequences were also reported in another study, on yellow fever vaccine responses in identical twins.

Sequencing was performed on memory (CD45RO+) T cells sorted from blood. These TCRs come from a woman between 18 and 30 years old in good health.

The chain recombines TRBV7-9 with TRBJ2-7, with 8 bases aligning to TRBD1. Germline V gives CDR1 SEHNR, CDR2 FQNEAQ (reference sequence). This CDR3 spans 14 amino acids. The ends lost 5 bases at V and 5 bases at J; junction bases unmatched: 8. CDR3 nucleotides: TGTGCCAGCAGCCCTAGGGACAGGTTGGACGAGCAGTACTTC. Translation gives CASSPRDRLDEQYF.

This clonotype came up many times. The chain couples TRBV4-3 to TRBJ2-2; D uncertain. Germline CDR1 is LGHNA and CDR2 is YSLEER. The CDR3 spans 14 residues. With 0 bases removed from V and 3 bases from J, the gap between germline ends came to 5 bases. The CDR3 DNA sequence: TGCGCCAGCAGCCAAGAGATGTACACCGGGGAGCTGTTTTTT. Translating gives CASSQEMYTGELFF.

This rearrangement joins TRBV6-2 or TRBV6-3 to TRBJ2-3; D is uncertain. Germline loops: CDR1 MNHEY, CDR2 SVGEGT. CDR3 length: 17 residues. V lost 0 bases and J 0 bases, leaving 13 bases between the germline ends. The CDR3 DNA sequence: TGTGCCAGCAGTTACTCCCTTCTACGGCGAAGCACAGATACGCAGTATTTT. Its translation is CASSYSLLRRSTDTQYF.

The table lists this clonotype with a few counts. The chain joins TRBV2 to TRBJ2-2, with a tentative D call TRBD1 (5 bases). The V end was cut by 8 bases, the J end by 2 bases, with 12 bases between. CDR1 and CDR2 (germline): SNHLY, FYNNEI. CDR3 length equals 14 residues. CDR3: CASGTRVNTGELFF. The CDR3 nucleotides are TGTGCCAGCGGTACCAGGGTAAACACCGGGGAGCTGTTTTTT.

This clonotype has ten or more counts. The chain has TRBV28 and TRBJ1-1; no reliable D call. This CDR3 has 14 residues. Germline V gives CDR1 MDHEN, CDR2 SYDVKM. The germline V and J ends were trimmed by 8 bases and 2 bases, with 15 bases remaining between them. The CDR3 reads CASVPGPVNTEAFF. DNA of the CDR3: TGTGCCAGCGTCCCCGGCCCGGTCAACACTGAAGCTTTCTTT.